This TCR beta chain was observed in a study of blood T cell repertoires in COVID-19. Across the study: Material from acute and convalescent COVID-19 was sourced from the United States, Italy and Spain.

Measured with immunoSEQ multiplex PCR; TCRdb has only the in-frame clones, and not every one. There are 100,000 to 150,000 clones in the sample; around 88% occur only once, and 10% lies in the top ten. The CDR3 sequence is 15 residues long. Germline values: CDR1 SGHRS, CDR2 YFSETQ. V was trimmed by 0 bases and J by 5 bases, leaving 11 bases between them. The sequenced sample was peripheral blood. The TCR was taken from a man aged 50 to 60 with acute or convalescent COVID-19. The V gene is TRBV5-1, the J gene TRBJ2-2; D is perhaps TRBD1 (6 bases). The CDR3 protein is CASSLGGQRTGELFF. The CDR3 DNA reads as TGCGCCAGCAGCTTGGGGGGGCAGAGGACCGGGGAGCTGTTTTTT.